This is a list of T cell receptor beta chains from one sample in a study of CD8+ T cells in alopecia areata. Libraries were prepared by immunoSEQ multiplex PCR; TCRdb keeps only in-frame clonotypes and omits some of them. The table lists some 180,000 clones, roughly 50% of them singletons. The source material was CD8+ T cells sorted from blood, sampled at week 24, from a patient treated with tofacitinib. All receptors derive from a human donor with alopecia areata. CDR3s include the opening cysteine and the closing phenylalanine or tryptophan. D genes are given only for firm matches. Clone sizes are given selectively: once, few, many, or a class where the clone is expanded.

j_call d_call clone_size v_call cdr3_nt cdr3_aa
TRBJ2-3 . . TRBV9 TGTGCCAGCAGCGGTAATCTAGGGGGGACCACAGATACGCAGTATTTT CASSGNLGGTTDTQYF
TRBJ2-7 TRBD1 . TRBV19 TGTGCCAGTAGCCCGGGACAGGGAACCTACGAGCAGTACTTC CASSPGQGTYEQYF
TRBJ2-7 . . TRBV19 TGTGCCAGTAGTTCGGCGGGGGCTGTTACCTACGAGCAGTACTTC CASSSAGAVTYEQYF
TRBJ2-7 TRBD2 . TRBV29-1 TGCAGCGTTGAGGACCGGACTAGCGGAGAGTACGAGCAGTACTTC CSVEDRTSGEYEQYF
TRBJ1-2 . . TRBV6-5 TGTGCCAGCAGTTACTCTGGTGGAAGCTATGGCTACACCTTC CASSYSGGSYGYTF
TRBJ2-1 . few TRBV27 TGTGCCAGCGGGTCCTATGACCGGGGGGCAGGGTATGAGCAGTTCTTC CASGSYDRGAGYEQFF
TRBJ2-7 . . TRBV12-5 TGTGCTAGTGGTTTGGCCTACGAGCAGTACTTC CASGLAYEQYF
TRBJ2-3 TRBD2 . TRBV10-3 TGTGCCATCAGTGAGTCACTAGCGCCCGGAGATACGCAGTATTTT CAISESLAPGDTQYF
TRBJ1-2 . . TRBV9 TGTGCCAGCAGCGTAGGCCGATTTGCGGATGGCTACACCTTC CASSVGRFADGYTF
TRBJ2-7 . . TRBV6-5 TGTGCCAGCAGACGGACAGTTGAGAGGATCTACGAGCAGTACTTC CASRRTVERIYEQYF
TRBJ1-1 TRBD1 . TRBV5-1 TGCGCCAGCAGCCTGAGACAGGGGGTAACTCGGAACACTGAAGCTTTCTTT CASSLRQGVTRNTEAFF
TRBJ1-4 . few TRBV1 TGCACCAGCAGCCAAGATGGCCCTTCCTCTTCAACTAATGAAAAACTGTTTTTT CTSSQDGPSSSTNEKLFF
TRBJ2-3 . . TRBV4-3 TGCGCCAGCAGCCAAGAGATGGGCGGGCCCCGCACAGATACGCAGTATTTT CASSQEMGGPRTDTQYF
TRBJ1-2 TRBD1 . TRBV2 TGTGCCAGCAGTGATTCCGGGACAGGCATTCCCTATGGCTACACCTTC CASSDSGTGIPYGYTF
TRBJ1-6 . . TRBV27 TGTGCCAGCAGTTTAAGGAATTCACCCCTCCACTTT CASSLRNSPLHF
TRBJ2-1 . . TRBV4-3 TGCGCCAGCAGCCAAGATAGGGGGTATTCCTACAATGAGCAGTTCTTC CASSQDRGYSYNEQFF
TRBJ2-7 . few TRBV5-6 TGTGCCAGCAGCCCTGAGAGCTCCTACGAGCAGTACTTC CASSPESSYEQYF
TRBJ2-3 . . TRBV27 TGTGCCAGCAGTTCCACTAGCACAGATACGCAGTATTTT CASSSTSTDTQYF
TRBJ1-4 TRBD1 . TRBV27 TGTGCCAGCAGTACACTCAGGGGGCGCCTTGAAAAACTGTTTTTT CASSTLRGRLEKLFF
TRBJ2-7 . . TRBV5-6 TGTGCCAGCAGCTTCGGCAGGTCCTCCTACGAGCAGTACTTC CASSFGRSSYEQYF
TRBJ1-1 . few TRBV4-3 TGCGCCAGCAGCCAAGAACGACAGAACACTGAAGCTTTCTTT CASSQERQNTEAFF
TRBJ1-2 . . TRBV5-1 TGCGCCAGCAGCTCAACCTACTCAGATGGCTACACCTTC CASSSTYSDGYTF
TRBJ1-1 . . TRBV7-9 TGTGCCAGCAGCTCCAGGGCCGGTTCGTCTGCTGAAGCTTTCTTT CASSSRAGSSAEAFF
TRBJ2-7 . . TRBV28 TGTGCCAGCAGTGACCCGATCCAGGGCAACGAGCAGTACTTC CASSDPIQGNEQYF
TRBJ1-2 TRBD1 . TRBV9 TGTGCCAGCAGCCCACGGACAGGGAACTATGGCTACACCTTC CASSPRTGNYGYTF
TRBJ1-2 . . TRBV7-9 TGTGCCAGCAGCCCCCATCCTTACTATGGCTACACCTTC CASSPHPYYGYTF
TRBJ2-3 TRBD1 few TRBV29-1 TGCAGCGTTGTTGACAGGGGCCGCACAGATACGCAGTATTTT CSVVDRGRTDTQYF
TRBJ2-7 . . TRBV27 TGTGCCAGCAGTTCCGATTACGAGCAGTACTTC CASSSDYEQYF
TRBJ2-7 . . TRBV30 TGTGCCTTGAGCGGCTCCTACGAGCAGTACTTC CALSGSYEQYF
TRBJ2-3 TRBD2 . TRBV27 TGTGCCAGCAGCCTAGCGGGGGGGCAGGGAGATACGCAGTATTTT CASSLAGGQGDTQYF
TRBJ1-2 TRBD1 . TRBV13 TGTGCCAGCAGCGCCCTGACAGGGGGCGATGGCTACACCTTC CASSALTGGDGYTF
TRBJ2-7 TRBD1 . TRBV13 TGTGCCAGCAGCTTAACCGGGACAGGGGACTACGAGCAGTACTTC CASSLTGTGDYEQYF
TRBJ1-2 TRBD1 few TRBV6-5 TGTGCCAGCAGTTCGAAAAATACCGGGACAGGGAATGGCTACACCTTC CASSSKNTGTGNGYTF
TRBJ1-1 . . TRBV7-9 TGTGCCAGCAGCCAACCACAGGGTGAAGCTTTCTTT CASSQPQGEAFF
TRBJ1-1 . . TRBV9 TGTGCCAGCAGCGTAGGTTTGGGAGGAGGGACTGAAGCTTTCTTT CASSVGLGGGTEAFF
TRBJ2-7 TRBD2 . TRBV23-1 TGCGCCAGCAGTCAAACTCCCTCCGGGACTACAACTTTTCACTCCTACGAGCAGTACTTC CASSQTPSGTTTFHSYEQYF
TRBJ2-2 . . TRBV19 TGTGCCAGTAGTATTCCCTGGGACACCGGGGAGCTGTTTTTT CASSIPWDTGELFF
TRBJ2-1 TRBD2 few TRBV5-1 TGCGCCAGCAGCACCCGGGGTAGCGGGGCCTACAATGAGCAGTTCTTC CASSTRGSGAYNEQFF
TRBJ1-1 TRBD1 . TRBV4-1 TGCGCCAGCAGCCAAGACAGGGGGCGCGGAGCTGAAGCTTTCTTT CASSQDRGRGAEAFF
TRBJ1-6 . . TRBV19 TGTGCCAGTAGTTCCGGAACCAGGTCCGGCAATTCACCCCTCCACTTT CASSSGTRSGNSPLHF
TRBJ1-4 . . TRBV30 TGTGCCTGGAGTGTAAGCGAAAAACTGTTTTTT CAWSVSEKLFF
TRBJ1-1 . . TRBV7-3 TGTGCCAGCAGCTTATCGGCAACAGGGACGAACACTGAAGCTTTCTTT CASSLSATGTNTEAFF
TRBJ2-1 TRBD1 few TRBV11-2 TGTGCCAGCAGCGACGGGACAGGCCCTCTCAAGGGGCAGTTCTTC CASSDGTGPLKGQFF
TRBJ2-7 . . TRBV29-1 TGCAGCCCCGGGGTTTGGGTGCAGTACTTC CSPGVWVQYF
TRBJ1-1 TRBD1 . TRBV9 TGTGCCAGCAGCGGGGACAGGGAATTCGGTGCTGAAGCTTTCTTT CASSGDREFGAEAFF
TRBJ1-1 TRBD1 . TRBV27 TGTGCCAGCAGTCCCCTATCCAAGACAGGGGGAGAAGCTTTCTTT CASSPLSKTGGEAFF
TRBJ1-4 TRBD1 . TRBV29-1 TGCAGCGTTGAAGATCGGACAGGGGATGGCGAAAAACTGTTTTTT CSVEDRTGDGEKLFF
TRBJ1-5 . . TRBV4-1 TGCGCCAGCAGCCAAGATAGCAACAACAATCAGCCCCAGCATTTT CASSQDSNNNQPQHF
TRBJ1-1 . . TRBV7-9 TGTGCCAGCAGCTTAGGCAGGGGAGAGGCTTTCTTT CASSLGRGEAFF
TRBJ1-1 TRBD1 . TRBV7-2 TGTGCCAGCAGCTCCTACAGGGGCATGAACACTGAAGCTTTCTTT CASSSYRGMNTEAFF
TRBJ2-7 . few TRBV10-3 TGTGCCATCAGTCCAAGCTACGAGCAGTACTTC CAISPSYEQYF
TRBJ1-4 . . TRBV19 TGTGCCAGTAGGGCAGGGATCAATGAAAAACTGTTTTTT CASRAGINEKLFF
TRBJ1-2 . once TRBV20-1 TGCAGTGCTCCAACTCCCAGGGAGAGCACCTTC CSAPTPRESTF